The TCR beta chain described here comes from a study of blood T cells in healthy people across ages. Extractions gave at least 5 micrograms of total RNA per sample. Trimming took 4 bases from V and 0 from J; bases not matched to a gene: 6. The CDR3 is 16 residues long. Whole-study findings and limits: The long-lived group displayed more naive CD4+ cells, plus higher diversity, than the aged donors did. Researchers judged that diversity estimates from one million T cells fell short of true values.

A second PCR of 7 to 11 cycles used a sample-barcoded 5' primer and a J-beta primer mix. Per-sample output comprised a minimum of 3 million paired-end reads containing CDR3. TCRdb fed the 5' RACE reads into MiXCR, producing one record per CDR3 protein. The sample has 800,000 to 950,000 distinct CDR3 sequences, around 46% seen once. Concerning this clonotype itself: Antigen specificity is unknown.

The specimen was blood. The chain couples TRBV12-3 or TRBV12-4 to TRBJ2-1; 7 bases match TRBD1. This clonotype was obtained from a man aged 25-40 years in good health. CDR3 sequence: CASSWTGEHSYNEQFF. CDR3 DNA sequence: TGTGCCAGCAGTTGGACAGGAGAACACTCCTACAATGAGCAGTTCTTC.